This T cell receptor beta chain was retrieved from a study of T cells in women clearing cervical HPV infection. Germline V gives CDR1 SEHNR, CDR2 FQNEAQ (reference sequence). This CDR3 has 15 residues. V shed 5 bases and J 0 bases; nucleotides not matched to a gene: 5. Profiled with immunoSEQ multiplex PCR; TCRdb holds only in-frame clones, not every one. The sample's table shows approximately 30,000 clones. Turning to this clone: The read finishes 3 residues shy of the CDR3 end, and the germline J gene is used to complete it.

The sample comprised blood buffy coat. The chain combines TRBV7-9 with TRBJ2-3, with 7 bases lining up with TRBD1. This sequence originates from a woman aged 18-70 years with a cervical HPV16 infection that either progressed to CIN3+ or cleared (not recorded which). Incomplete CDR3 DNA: TGTGCCAGCAGCCTAATAGGGGGCAGCACAGATACG. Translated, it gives CASSLIGGSTDT. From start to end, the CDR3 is CASSLIGGSTDTQYF.